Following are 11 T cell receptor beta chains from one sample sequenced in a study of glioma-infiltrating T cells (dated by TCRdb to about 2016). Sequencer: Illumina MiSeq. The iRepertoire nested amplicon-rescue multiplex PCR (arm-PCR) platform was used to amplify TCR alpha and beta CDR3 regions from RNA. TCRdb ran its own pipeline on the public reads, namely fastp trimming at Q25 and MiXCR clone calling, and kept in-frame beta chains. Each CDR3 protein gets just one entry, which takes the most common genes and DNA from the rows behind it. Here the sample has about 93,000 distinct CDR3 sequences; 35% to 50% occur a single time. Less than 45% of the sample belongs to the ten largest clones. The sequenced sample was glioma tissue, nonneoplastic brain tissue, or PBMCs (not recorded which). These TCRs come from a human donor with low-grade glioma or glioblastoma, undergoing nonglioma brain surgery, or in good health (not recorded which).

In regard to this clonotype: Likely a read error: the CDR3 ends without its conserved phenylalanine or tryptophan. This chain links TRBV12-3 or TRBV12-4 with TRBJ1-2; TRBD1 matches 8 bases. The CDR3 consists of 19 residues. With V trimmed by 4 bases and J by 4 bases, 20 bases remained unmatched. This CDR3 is CASSCQEGGTGIPLYGYTL. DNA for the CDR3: TGTGCCAGCAGTTGCCAAGAGGGGGGGACAGGAATCCCACTCTATGGCTACACCCTC.

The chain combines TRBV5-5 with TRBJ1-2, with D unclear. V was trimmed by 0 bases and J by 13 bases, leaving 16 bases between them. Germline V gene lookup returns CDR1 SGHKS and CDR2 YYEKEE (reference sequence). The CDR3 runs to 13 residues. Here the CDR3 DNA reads TGTGCCAGCAGCTTGGATGCCGGGCTACTGAGCACCTTC. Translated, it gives CASSLDAGLLSTF.

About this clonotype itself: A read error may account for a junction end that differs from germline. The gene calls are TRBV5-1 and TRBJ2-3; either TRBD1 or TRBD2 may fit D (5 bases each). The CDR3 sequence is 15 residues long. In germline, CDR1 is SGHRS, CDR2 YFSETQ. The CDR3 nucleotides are TGCGCCAGCAGCTTGCAGCTACCTAGCACAGGTACGCAGTATTTT. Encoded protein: CASSLQLPSTGTQYF.

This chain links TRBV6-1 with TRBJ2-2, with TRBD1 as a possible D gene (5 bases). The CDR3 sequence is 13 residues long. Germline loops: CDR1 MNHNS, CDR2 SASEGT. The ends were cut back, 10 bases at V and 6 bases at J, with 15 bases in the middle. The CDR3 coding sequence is TGTGCCAACACACCAGGGATGCCCGGGGAGCTGTTTTTT. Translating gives CANTPGMPGELFF.

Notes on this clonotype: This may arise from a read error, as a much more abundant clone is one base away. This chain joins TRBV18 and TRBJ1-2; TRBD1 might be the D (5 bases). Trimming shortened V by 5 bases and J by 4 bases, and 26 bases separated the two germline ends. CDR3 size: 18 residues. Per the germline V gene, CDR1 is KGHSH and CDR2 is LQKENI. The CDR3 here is CASSLIQGDVLESYGYTF. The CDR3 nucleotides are TGTGCCAGCTCATTAATTCAAGGGGACGTATTGGAGAGCTATGGCTACACCTTC.

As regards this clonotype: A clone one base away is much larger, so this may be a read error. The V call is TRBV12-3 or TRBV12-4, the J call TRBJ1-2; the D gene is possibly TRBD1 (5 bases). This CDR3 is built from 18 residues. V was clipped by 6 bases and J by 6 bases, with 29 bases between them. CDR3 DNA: TGTGCCAGCAGCTACTATCGGCAGTCGGGTGGGACCATCGATGGCTACACCTTC. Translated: CASSYYRQSGGTIDGYTF.

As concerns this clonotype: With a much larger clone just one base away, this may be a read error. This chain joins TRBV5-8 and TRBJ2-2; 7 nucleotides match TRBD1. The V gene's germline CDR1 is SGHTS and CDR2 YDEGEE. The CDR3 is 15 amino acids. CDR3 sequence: CASSNTGVNTGEPFF. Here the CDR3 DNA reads TGTGCCAGCAGCAACACAGGGGTGAACACCGGGGAGCCGTTTTTT.

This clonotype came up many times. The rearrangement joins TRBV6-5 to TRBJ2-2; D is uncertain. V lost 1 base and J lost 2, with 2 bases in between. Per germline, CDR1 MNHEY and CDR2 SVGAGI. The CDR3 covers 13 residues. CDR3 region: CASSYFNTGELFF. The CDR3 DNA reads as TGTGCCAGCAGTTACTTCAACACCGGGGAGCTGTTTTTT.

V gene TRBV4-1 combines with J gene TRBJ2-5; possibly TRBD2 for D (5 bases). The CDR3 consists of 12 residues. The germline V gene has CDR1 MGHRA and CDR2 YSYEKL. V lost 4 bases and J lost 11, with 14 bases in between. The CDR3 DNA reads TGCGCCAGCAGCCTCCGGGATAACAAGCAGTACTTC. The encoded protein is CASSLRDNKQYF.

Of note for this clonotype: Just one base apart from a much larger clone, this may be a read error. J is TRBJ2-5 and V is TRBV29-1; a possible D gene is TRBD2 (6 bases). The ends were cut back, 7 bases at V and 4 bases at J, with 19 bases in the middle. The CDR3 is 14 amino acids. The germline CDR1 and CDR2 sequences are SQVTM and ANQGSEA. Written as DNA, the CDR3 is TGCAGCGCCGGAGCGGGTGCGGTCCGAGAGACCCAGTACTTC. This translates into CSAGAGAVRETQYF.

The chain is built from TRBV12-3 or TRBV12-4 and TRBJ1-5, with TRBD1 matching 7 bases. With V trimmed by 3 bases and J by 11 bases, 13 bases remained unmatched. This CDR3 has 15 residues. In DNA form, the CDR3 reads TGTGCCAGCAGTTTCACAGGGGTCGAGGGGAAGACCCAGCATTTT. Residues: CASSFTGVEGKTQHF.